Shown below are 8 T cell receptor beta chains from a single sample sequenced in a study of tumor-infiltrating lymphocytes in primary liver carcinoma. A primer in the constant region served to generate TCR beta cDNA from 450 to 600 ng of total RNA. Employing slightly modified ARM-PCR, three nested multiplex PCR rounds were run, and these gave rise to the TCR beta libraries. Running ten to eleven cycles apiece, the first two PCR rounds relied on TRBV1-TRBV30 forward primers together with a C-beta reverse primer. TCRdb reprocessed the multiplex PCR reads with MiXCR, giving one entry per CDR3 protein. The sample includes under 200,000 distinct CDR3 sequences, less than 70% of them seen just once. Out of unsorted whole blood came the blood RNA, and germline DNA was extracted as well. The sample taken for sequencing was peripheral blood. The receptors were sampled from an older woman with primary liver carcinoma and hepatitis B virus infection.

In its sample, this clonotype was seen many times. The rearrangement links TRBV6-1 to TRBJ1-1; D might be TRBD1 (6 bases). Germline V gene data show CDR1 as MNHNS and CDR2 as SASEGT. The CDR3 has 14 residues. V was clipped by 4 bases and J by 3 bases, with 12 bases between them. The CDR3 DNA reads as TGTGCCAGCAGTGCGGCAGGGGACGACACTGAAGCTTTCTTT. Translated, it gives CASSAAGDDTEAFF.

This clonotype has at least ten counts. CDR3: CASSARLGQGVSYGYTF. DNA for the CDR3: TGTGCCAGCAGTGCCCGTCTGGGACAGGGTGTAAGCTATGGCTACACCTTC. This chain joins TRBV6-5 and TRBJ1-2, with 9 positions matching TRBD1. The junction had 14 bases not matched to a gene; V was cut back by 5 bases and J by 4 bases. CDR3 length: 17 amino acids. CDR1 is MNHEY and CDR2 is SVGAGI in the germline V gene.

This clonotype has just one count. The genes are TRBV28 and TRBJ2-1; TRBD2 matches 7 bases. The CDR3 consists of 16 residues. Losses at the gene ends were 6 bases for V and 2 bases for J; bases not matched to a gene: 10. Germline loops: CDR1 MDHEN, CDR2 SYDVKM. The CDR3 protein is CASSGFLAEAYNEQFF. In DNA, the CDR3 is TGTGCCAGCAGCGGATTCCTAGCGGAGGCCTACAATGAGCAGTTCTTC.

This chain uses TRBV7-9 with TRBJ2-7, with 8 nucleotides matching TRBD1. The junction had 8 bases not matched to a gene; V was cut back by 5 bases and J by 5 bases. The CDR3 extends over 14 amino acids. Germline assignment: CDR1 SEHNR and CDR2 FQNEAQ (reference sequence). The CDR3 loop reads CASSPTGAYNEQYF. In nucleotides, the CDR3 is TGTGCCAGCAGCCCGACAGGGGCGTACAACGAGCAGTACTTC.

This clonotype was observed at least ten times. The chain has TRBV29-1 and TRBJ2-3; maybe TRBD2 (6 bases). The CDR3 extends over 15 amino acids. Germline-derived CDR1 and CDR2 are SQVTM and ANQGSEA. Trimming removed 0 bases from V and 1 base from J, with 11 bases in between. As DNA, the CDR3 is TGCAGCGTTGAAGAGCGCAGGAGGGGCACAGATACGCAGTATTTT. Its translation: CSVEERRRGTDTQYF.

The chain recombines TRBV12-3 or TRBV12-4 with TRBJ1-3, with D possibly being TRBD1 (6 bases). V was shortened by 6 bases and J by 7 bases, with 25 bases between the two germline ends. The CDR3 sequence is 17 residues long. The DNA of the CDR3 is TGTGCCAGCAGCCCACCCACAGGGAGACATCGGGGGAACACCATATATTTT. Its translation is CASSPPTGRHRGNTIYF.

The rearrangement joins TRBV24-1 to TRBJ2-5; D may be TRBD2 (5 bases). The CDR3 runs 17 residues. CDR1 and CDR2 (germline): KGHDR, SFDVKD. Trimming shortened V by 0 bases and J by 4 bases, and 17 bases separated the two germline ends. The CDR3 bases are TGTGCCACCAGTGATTTGGACTCTCCCACCACTAGAGAGACCCAGTACTTC. Amino acids: CATSDLDSPTTRETQYF.

A note on this clonotype: At one of its ends the junction is not consistent with the germline gene, which may arise from a read error. This chain uses TRBV11-2 with TRBJ1-2; D call uncertain. The CDR3 consists of 14 residues. Per germline, CDR1 SGHAT and CDR2 FQNNGV. CDR3 sequence: CASSIRASNYGHTF. CDR3 DNA sequence: TGTGCCAGCAGCATAAGGGCATCGAACTATGGCCACACCTTC.